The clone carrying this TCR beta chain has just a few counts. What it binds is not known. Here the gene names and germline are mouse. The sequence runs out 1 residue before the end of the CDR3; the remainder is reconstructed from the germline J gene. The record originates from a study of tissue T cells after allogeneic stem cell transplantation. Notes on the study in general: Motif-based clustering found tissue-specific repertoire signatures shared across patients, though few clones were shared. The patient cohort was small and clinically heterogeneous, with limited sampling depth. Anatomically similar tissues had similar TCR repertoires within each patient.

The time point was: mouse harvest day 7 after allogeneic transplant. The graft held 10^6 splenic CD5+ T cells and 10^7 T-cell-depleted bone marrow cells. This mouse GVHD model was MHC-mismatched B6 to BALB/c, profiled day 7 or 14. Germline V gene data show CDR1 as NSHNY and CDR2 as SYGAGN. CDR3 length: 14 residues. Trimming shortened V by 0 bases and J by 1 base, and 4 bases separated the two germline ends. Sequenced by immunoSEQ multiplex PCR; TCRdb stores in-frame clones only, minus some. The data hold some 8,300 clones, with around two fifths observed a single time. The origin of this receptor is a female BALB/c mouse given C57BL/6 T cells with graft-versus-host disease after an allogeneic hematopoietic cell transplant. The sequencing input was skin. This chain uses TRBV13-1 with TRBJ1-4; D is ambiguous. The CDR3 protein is CASSDVGSNERLFF. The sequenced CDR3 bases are TGTGCCAGCAGTGATGTGGGTTCCAACGAAAGATTATTT.